This TCR beta chain originates from a study of spatial heterogeneity in lung cancer. General study points: In blood, ubiquitous expanded tumor TCRs appeared more at resection than follow-up.

By proportion, this clonotype is medium-sized. Antigen unknown. The CDR3 spans 14 residues. V was trimmed by 9 bases and J by 5 bases, leaving 19 bases between them. Germline V lookup: CDR1 MDHEN, CDR2 SYDVKM. Carried by each TCR cDNA molecule was a unique molecular identifier. TCRdb reprocessed the 5' RACE reads with MiXCR, giving one entry per CDR3 protein. The sample has 15,000 to 20,000 distinct CDR3 sequences; about a fifth are singletons. Regarding time point: sample taken at primary tumor resection. Whole RNA, isolated from tumor, nontumor lung or frozen PBMC, was sequenced without prior sorting.

Sample: PBMCs, taken at surgery. The gene calls are TRBV28 and TRBJ1-2; no clear D gene. This clonotype originated in a female donor with early-stage non-small cell lung cancer. The CDR3 nucleotides read TGTGCCAGTAGATTTTCCGGGATCCGGTATGGCTACACCTTC. It codes for CASRFSGIRYGYTF.